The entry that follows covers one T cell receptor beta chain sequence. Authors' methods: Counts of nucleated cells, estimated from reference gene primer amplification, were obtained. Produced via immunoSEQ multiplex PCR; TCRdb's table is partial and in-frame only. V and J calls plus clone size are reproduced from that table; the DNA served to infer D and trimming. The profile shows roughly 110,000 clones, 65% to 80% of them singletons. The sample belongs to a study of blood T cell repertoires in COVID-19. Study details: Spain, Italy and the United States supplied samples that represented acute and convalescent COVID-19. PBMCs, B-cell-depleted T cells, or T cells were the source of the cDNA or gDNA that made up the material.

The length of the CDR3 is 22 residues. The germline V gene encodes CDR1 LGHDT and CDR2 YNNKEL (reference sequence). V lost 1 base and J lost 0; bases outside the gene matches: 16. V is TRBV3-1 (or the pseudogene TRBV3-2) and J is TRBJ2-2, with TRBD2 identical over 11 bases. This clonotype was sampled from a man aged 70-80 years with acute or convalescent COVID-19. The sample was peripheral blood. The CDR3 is CASSQVDRVAGGPFANTGELFF. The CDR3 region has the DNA TGTGCCAGCAGCCAAGTCGATCGGGTAGCGGGGGGGCCGTTCGCGAACACCGGGGAGCTGTTTTTT.